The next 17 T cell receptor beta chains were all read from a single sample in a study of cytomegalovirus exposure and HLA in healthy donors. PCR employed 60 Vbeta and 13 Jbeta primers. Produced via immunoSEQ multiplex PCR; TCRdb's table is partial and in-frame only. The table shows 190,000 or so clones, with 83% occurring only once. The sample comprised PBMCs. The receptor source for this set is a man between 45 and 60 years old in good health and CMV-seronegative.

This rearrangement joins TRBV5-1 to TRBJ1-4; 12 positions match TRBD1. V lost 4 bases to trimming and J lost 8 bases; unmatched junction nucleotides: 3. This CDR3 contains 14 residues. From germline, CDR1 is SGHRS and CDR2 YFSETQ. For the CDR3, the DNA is TGCGCCAGCAGCCGGGACAGGGGGCTAGAAAAACTGTTTTTT. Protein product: CASSRDRGLEKLFF.

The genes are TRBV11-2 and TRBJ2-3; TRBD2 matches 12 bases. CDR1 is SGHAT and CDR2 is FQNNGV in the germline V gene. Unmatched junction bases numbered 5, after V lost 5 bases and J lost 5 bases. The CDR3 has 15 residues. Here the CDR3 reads CASSVTSGGRDTQYF. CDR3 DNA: TGTGCCAGCAGCGTGACTAGCGGGGGCCGAGATACGCAGTATTTT.

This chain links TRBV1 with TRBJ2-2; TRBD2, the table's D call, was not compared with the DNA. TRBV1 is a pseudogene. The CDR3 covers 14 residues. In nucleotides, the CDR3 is TGCACCAGCAGCCAAGTCTCGAACACCGGGGAGCTGTTTTTT. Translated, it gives CTSSQVSNTGELFF.

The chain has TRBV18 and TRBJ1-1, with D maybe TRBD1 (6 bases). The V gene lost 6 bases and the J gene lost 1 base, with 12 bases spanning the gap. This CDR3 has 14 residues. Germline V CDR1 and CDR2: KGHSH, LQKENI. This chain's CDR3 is CASSPGQQNTEAFF. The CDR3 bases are TGTGCCAGCTCCCCCGGACAGCAGAACACTGAAGCTTTCTTT.

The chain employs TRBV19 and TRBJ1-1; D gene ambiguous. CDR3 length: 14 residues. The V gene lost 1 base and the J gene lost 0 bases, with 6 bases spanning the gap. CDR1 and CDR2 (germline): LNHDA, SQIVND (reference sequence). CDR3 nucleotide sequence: TGTGCCAGTAGTATAGCTTCCTTGAACACTGAAGCTTTCTTT. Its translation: CASSIASLNTEAFF.

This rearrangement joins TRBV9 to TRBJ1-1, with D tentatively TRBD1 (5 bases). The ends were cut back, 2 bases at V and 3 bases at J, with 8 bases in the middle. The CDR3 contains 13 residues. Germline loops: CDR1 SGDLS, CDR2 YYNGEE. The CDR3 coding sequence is TGTGCCAGCAGCGTGCGGGGGGACACTGAAGCTTTCTTT. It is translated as CASSVRGDTEAFF.

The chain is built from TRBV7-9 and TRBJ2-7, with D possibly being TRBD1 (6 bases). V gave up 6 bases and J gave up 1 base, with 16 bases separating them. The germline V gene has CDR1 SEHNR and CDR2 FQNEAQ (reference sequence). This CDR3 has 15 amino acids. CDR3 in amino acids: CASSYRDHSSYEQYF. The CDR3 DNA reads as TGTGCCAGCAGTTACAGGGACCATTCTTCCTACGAGCAGTACTTC.

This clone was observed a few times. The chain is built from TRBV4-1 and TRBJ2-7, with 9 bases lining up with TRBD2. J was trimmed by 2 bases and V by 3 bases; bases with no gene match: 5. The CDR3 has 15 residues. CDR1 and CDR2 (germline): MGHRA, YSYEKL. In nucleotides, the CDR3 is TGCGCCAGCAGCCAGTCTAGCGGGGCAACCTACGAGCAGTACTTC. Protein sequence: CASSQSSGATYEQYF.

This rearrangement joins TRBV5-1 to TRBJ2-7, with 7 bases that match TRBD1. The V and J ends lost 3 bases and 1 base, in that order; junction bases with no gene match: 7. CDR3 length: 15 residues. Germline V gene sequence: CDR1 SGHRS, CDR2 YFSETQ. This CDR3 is CASSSTGSVSYEQYF. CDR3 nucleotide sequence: TGCGCCAGCAGCTCGACAGGGAGTGTTTCCTACGAGCAGTACTTC. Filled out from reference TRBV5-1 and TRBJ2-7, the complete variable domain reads KAGVTQTPRYLIKTRGQQVTLSCSPISGHRSVSWYQQTPGQGLQFLFEYFSETQRNKGNFPGRFSGRQFSNSRSEMNVSTLELGDSALYLCASSSTGSVSYEQYFGPGTRLTVT.

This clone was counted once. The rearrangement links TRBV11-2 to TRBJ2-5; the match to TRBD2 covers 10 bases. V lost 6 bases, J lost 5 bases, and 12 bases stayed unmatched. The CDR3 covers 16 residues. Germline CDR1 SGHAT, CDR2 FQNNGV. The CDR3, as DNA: TGTGCCAGCAGACCTACTAGCGGGGTAATGGAGGAGACCCAGTACTTC. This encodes CASRPTSGVMEETQYF. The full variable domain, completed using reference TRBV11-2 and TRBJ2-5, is EAGVAQSPRYKIIEKRQSVAFWCNPISGHATLYWYQQILGQGPKLLIQFQNNGVVDDSQLPKDRFSAERLKGVDSTLKIQPAKLEDSAVYLCASRPTSGVMEETQYFGPGTRLLVL.

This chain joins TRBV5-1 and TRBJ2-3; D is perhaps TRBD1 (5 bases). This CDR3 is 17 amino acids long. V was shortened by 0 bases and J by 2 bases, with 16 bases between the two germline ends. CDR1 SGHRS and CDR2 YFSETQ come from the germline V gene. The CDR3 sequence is CASSLGVRTQLTDTQYF. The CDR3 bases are TGCGCCAGCAGCTTGGGCGTGAGGACACAACTCACAGATACGCAGTATTTT.

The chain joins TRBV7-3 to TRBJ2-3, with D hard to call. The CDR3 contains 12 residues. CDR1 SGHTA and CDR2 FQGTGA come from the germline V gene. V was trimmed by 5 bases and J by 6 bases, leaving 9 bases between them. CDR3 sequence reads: CASSPPSDTQYF. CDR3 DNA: TGTGCCAGCAGCCCCCCGTCCGATACGCAGTATTTT.

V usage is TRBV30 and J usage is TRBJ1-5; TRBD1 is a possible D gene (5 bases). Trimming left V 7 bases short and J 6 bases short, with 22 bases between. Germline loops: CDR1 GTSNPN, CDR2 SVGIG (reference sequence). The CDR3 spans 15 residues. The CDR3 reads CAFSTGQGTFQPQHF. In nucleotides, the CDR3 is TGTGCCTTTTCTACCGGGCAGGGAACCTTTCAGCCCCAGCATTTT.

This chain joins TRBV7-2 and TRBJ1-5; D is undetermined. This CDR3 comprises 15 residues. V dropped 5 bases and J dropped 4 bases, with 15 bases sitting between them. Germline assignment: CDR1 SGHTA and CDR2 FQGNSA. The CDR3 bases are TGTGCCAGCAGCGTCCAATACACCTTAAATCAGCCCCAGCATTTT. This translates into CASSVQYTLNQPQHF.

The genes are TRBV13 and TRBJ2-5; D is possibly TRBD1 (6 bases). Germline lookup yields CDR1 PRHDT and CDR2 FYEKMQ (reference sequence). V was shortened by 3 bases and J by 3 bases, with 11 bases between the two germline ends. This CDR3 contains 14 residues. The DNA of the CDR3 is TGTGCCAGCAGCTTGAGACAGGCGAAAGAGACCCAGTACTTC. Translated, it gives CASSLRQAKETQYF.

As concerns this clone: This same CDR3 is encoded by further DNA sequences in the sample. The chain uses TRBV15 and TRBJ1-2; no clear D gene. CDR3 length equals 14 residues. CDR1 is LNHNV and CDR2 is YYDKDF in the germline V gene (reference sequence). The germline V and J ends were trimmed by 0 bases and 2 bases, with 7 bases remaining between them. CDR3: CATSRDRLNYGYTF. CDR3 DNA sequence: TGTGCCACCAGCAGAGATCGTCTGAACTATGGCTACACCTTC.

CDR3 loop: CASSYVSSGSHEQYF. The CDR3 nucleotides read TGTGCCAGCAGTTACGTTTCTAGCGGGAGTCACGAGCAGTACTTC. V usage is TRBV6-5 and J usage is TRBJ2-7, with TRBD2 matching over 10 bases. This CDR3 is built from 15 residues. The V and J ends lost 2 bases and 5 bases, in that order; junction bases with no gene match: 6. The germline V gene encodes CDR1 MNHEY and CDR2 SVGAGI.